This T cell receptor beta chain originates from a study of blood T cell repertoires in COVID-19. TCRdb keeps only in-frame clones here, not all; method: immunoSEQ multiplex PCR. Among 350,000 to 450,000 clones listed, roughly 90% were seen once. The sample taken for sequencing was PBMCs or T cells enriched from blood (not recorded which). This receptor was identified in a woman aged 40-49 years who had been exposed to COVID-19.

As DNA, the CDR3 is TGTGCCAGCTCACCACTGATGGGGATGAAGGCGGGGGCCCTCCACTTT. This translates into CASSPLMGMKAGALHF. The genes are TRBV18 and TRBJ1-6; D might be TRBD1 (5 bases). The CDR3 consists of 16 residues. V gave up 1 base and J gave up 14 bases, with 21 bases separating them. Germline V lookup: CDR1 KGHSH, CDR2 LQKENI.